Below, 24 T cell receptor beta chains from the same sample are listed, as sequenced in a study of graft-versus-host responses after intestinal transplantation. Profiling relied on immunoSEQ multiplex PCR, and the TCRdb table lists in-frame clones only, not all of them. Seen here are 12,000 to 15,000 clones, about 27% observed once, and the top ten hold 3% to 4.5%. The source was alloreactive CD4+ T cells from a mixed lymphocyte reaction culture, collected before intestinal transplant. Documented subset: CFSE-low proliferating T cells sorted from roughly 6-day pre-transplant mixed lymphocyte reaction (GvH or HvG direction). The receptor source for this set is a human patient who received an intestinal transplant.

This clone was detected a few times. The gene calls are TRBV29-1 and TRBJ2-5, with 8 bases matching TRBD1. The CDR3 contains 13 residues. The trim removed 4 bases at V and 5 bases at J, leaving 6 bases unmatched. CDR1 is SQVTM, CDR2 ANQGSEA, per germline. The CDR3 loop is CSVVDRADETQYF. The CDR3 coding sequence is TGCAGCGTTGTGGACAGGGCGGACGAGACCCAGTACTTC. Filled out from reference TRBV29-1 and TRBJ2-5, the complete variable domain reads SAVISQKPSRDICQRGTSLTIQCQVDSQVTMMFWYRQQPGQSLTLIATANQGSEATYESGFVIDKFPISRPNLTFSTLTVSNMSPEDSSIYLCSVVDRADETQYFGPGTRLLVL.

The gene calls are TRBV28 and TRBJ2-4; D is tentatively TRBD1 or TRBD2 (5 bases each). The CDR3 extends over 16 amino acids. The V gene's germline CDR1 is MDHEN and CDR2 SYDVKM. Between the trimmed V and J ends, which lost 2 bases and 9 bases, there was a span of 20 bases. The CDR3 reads CASSLGGLPGFGIQYF. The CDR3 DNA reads TGTGCCAGCAGTTTAGGAGGCCTACCAGGGTTTGGCATTCAGTACTTC.

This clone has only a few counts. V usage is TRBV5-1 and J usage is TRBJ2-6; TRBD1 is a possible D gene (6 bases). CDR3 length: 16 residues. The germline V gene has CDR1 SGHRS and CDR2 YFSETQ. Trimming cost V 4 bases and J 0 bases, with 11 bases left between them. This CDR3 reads CASSLRDNSGANVLTF. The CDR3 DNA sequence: TGCGCCAGCAGCCTCCGGGACAACTCTGGGGCCAACGTCCTGACTTTC.

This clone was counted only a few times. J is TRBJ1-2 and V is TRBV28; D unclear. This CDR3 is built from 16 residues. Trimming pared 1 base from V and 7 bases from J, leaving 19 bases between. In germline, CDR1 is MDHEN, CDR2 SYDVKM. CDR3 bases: TGTGCCAGCAGTTTATACCTTTTTTTGCCAGGCGCTGGCTACACCTTC. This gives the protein CASSLYLFLPGAGYTF.

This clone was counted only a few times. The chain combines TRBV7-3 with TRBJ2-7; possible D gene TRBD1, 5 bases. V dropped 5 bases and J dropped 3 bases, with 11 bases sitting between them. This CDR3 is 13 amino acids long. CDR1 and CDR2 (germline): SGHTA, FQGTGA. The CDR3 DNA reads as TGTGCCAGCAGCCTAGAGACAGTCTACGAGCAGTACTTC. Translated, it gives CASSLETVYEQYF.

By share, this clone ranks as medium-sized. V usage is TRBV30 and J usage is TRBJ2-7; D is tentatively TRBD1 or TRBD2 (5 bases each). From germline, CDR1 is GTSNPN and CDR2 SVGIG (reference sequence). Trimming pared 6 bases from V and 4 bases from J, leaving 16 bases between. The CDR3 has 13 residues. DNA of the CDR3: TGTGCCTGCAATCCGGGACCTAGGTACGAGCAGTACTTC. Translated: CACNPGPRYEQYF.

As DNA, the CDR3 is TGTGCCAGCAGTTTAGCGGGAGAGCAGTTCTTC. Its translation is CASSLAGEQFF. The J gene is TRBJ2-1, the V gene TRBV28; D is possibly TRBD2 (6 bases). V was pared by 2 bases and J by 10 bases, with 6 bases between. CDR1 MDHEN and CDR2 SYDVKM come from the germline V gene. The CDR3 runs to 11 residues.

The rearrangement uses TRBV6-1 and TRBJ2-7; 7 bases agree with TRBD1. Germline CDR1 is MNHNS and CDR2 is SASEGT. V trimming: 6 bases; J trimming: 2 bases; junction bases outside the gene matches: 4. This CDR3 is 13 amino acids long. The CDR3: CASRGTATYEQYF. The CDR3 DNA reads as TGTGCCAGCAGGGGGACAGCTACCTACGAGCAGTACTTC.

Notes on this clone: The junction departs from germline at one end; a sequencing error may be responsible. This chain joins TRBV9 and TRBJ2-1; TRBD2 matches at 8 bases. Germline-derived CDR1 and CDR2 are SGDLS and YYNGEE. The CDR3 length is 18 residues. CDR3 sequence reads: CASTVSRLAGLLYNEQFF. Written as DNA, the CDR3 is TGTGCCAGCACCGTATCCCGGTTAGCGGGACTGCTTTACAATGAGCAGTTCTTC.

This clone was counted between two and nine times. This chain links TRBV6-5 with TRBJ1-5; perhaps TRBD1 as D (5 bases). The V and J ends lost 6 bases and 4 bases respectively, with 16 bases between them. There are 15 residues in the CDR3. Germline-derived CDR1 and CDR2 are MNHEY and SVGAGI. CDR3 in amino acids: CASRGRVLQNQPQHF. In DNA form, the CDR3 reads TGTGCCAGCAGGGGCAGGGTGTTGCAGAATCAGCCCCAGCATTTT.

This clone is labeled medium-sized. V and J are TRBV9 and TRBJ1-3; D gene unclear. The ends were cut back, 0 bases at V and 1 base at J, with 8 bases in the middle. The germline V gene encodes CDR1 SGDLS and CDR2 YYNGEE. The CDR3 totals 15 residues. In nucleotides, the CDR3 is TGTGCCAGCAGCGTAGCAGGAAAGTCTGGAAACACCATATATTTT. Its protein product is CASSVAGKSGNTIYF. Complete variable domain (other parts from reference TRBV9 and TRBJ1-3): DSGVTQTPKHLITATGQRVTLRCSPRSGDLSVYWYQQSLDQGLQFLIQYYNGEERAKGNILERFSAQQFPDLHSELNLSSLELGDSALYFCASSVAGKSGNTIYFGEGSWLTVV.

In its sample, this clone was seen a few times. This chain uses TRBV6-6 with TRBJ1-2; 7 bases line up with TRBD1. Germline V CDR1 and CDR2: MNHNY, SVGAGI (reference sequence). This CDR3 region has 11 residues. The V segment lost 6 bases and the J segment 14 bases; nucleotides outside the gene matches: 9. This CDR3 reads CASSRQGERTF. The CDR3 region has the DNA TGTGCCAGCAGCCGACAGGGAGAGAGAACCTTC.

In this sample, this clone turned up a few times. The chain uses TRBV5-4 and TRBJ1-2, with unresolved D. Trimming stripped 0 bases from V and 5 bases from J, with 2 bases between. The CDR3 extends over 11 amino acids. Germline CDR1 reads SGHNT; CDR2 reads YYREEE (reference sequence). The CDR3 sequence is CASSLGYGYTF. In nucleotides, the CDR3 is TGTGCCAGCAGCTTGGGATATGGCTACACCTTC.

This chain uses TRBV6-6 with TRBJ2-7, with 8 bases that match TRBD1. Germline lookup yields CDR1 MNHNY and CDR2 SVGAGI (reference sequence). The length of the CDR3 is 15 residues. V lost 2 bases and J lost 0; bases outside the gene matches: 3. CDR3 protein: CASSYTGGPSYEQYF. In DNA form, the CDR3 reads TGTGCCAGCAGTTACACAGGGGGACCCTCCTACGAGCAGTACTTC.

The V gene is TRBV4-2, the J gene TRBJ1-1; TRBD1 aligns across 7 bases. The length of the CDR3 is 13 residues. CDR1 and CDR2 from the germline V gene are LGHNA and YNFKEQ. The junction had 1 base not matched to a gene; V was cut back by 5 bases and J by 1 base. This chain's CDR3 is CASSWDRNTEAFF. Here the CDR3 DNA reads TGTGCCAGCAGCTGGGACAGGAACACTGAAGCTTTCTTT.

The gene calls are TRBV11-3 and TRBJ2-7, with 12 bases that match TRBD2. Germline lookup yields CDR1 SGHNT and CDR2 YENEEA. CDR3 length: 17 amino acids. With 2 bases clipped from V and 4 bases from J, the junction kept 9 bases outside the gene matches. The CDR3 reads CASSLPHPGTSGYEQYF. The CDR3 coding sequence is TGTGCCAGCAGCTTACCCCATCCCGGGACTAGCGGGTACGAGCAGTACTTC.

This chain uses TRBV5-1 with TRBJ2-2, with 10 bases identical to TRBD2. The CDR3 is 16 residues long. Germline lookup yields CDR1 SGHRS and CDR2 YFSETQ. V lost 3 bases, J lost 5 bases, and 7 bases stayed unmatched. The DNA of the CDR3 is TGCGCCAGCAGCTCAAGCGGGAGGGCCAGAACCGGGGAGCTGTTTTTT. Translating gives CASSSSGRARTGELFF.

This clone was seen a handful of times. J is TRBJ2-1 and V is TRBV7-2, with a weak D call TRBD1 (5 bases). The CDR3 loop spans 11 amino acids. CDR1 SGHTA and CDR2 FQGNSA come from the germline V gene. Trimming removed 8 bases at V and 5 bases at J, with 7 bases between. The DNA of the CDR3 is TGTGCCAGCTCCAGGGACAATGAGCAGTTCTTC. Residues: CASSRDNEQFF.

CDR3 in DNA: TGTGCCTGGAGTCCCATCCGGACTAGCGGGGGGGAATCATACTTC. It yields the protein CAWSPIRTSGGESYF. The genes are TRBV30 and TRBJ2-7; 15 bases match TRBD2. The CDR3 loop spans 15 amino acids. Germline CDR1 reads GTSNPN; CDR2 reads SVGIG (reference sequence). The V gene end was trimmed by 2 bases and the J gene end by 13 bases; junction bases not matched to a gene: 12.

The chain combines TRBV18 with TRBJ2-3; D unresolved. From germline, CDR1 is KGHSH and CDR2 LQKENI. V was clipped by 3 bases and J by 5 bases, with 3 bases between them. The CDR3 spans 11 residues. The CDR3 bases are TGTGCCAGCTCACCCCAAGATACGCAGTATTTT. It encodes CASSPQDTQYF.

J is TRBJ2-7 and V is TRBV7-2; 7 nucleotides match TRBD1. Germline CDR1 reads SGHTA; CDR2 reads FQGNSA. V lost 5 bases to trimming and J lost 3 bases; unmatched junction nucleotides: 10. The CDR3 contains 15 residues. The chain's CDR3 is CASSHYTGVNYEQYF. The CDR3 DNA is TGTGCCAGCAGCCATTATACAGGGGTAAACTACGAGCAGTACTTC.

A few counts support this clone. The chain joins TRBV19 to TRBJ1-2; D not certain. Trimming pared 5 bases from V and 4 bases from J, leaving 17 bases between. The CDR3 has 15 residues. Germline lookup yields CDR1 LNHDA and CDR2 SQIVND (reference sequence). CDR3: CASSYGPSRGYGYTF. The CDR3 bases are TGTGCCAGTAGTTACGGACCGTCGCGAGGCTATGGCTACACCTTC.

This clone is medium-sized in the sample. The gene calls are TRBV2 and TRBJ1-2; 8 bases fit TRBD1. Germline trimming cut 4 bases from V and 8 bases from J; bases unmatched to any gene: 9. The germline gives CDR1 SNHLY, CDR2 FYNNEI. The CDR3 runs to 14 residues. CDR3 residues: CASSATRQGIGYTF. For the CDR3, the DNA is TGTGCCAGCAGTGCAACGCGACAGGGGATAGGCTACACCTTC.

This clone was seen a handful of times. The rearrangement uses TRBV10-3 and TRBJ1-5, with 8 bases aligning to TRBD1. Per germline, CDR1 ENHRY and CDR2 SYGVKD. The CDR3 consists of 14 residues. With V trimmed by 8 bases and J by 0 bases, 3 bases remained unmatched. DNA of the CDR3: TGTGCCATCGGACAGGGCGATAGCAATCAGCCCCAGCATTTT. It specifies CAIGQGDSNQPQHF.